A single sample is the source of the 9 T cell receptor beta chains below, sequenced in a study of blood T cell repertoires in COVID-19. Produced via immunoSEQ multiplex PCR; TCRdb's table is partial and in-frame only. The data show over 100,000 clones, roughly two thirds seen once. The specimen sequenced was peripheral blood. The receptors were gathered from a woman aged 65 to 85 with acute or convalescent COVID-19.

The chain has TRBV7-8 and TRBJ2-5; 8 nucleotides align to TRBD2. Germline V gene lookup returns CDR1 SGHVS and CDR2 FQNEAQ. The CDR3 length is 15 residues. The junction had 8 bases not matched to a gene; V was cut back by 4 bases and J by 4 bases. The CDR3 is CASSSRSRGGETQYF. In DNA, the CDR3 is TGTGCCAGCAGCTCGCGATCACGGGGGGGAGAGACCCAGTACTTC.

The genes are TRBV6-5 and TRBJ2-7; D uncertain. The CDR3 runs to 10 residues. V lost 8 bases and J 4 bases, leaving 6 bases between the germline ends. The germline V gene has CDR1 MNHEY and CDR2 SVGAGI. The CDR3 loop is CASAQYEQYF. The CDR3 DNA follows: TGTGCCAGCGCCCAGTACGAGCAGTACTTC.

The chain has TRBV3-1 (or the pseudogene TRBV3-2) and TRBJ1-4; D not certain. The germline V and J ends were trimmed by 1 base and 4 bases, with 7 bases remaining between them. The length of the CDR3 is 14 residues. The germline CDR1 and CDR2 sequences are LGHDT and YNNKEL (reference sequence). The CDR3 loop is CASSQGQDNEKLFF. The CDR3 nucleotides read TGTGCCAGCAGCCAAGGGCAGGATAATGAAAAACTGTTTTTT.

This chain uses TRBV5-1 with TRBJ2-1, with 8 bases fitting TRBD2. CDR3 length: 16 residues. CDR1 and CDR2 from the germline V gene are SGHRS and YFSETQ. The trim removed 4 bases at V and 7 bases at J, leaving 13 bases unmatched. The CDR3 loop is CASSHRTSHPFNEQFF. DNA for the CDR3: TGCGCCAGCAGCCACCGGACTAGCCATCCCTTTAATGAGCAGTTCTTC.

Only a few counts were recorded for this clone. Other DNA sequences in this specimen translate into the identical CDR3. This sequence joins TRBV4-1 and TRBJ2-7; no clear D. V lost 3 bases, J lost 0 bases, and 6 bases lay in between. The V gene's germline CDR1 is MGHRA and CDR2 YSYEKL. The CDR3 is 13 residues long. The CDR3: CASSQGVSYEQYF. CDR3 nucleotide sequence: TGCGCCAGCAGCCAGGGCGTCTCCTACGAGCAGTACTTC.

The genes are TRBV5-1 and TRBJ2-7; 9 positions match TRBD1. This CDR3 region has 14 residues. In germline, CDR1 is SGHRS, CDR2 YFSETQ. V trimming: 5 bases; J trimming: 4 bases; junction bases outside the gene matches: 7. CDR3 amino acids: CASRSGTGRYEQYF. DNA for the CDR3: TGCGCCAGCAGGTCCGGGACAGGGAGGTACGAGCAGTACTTC.

The V call is TRBV11-3, the J call TRBJ2-1, with TRBD2 identical over 9 bases. Germline lookup yields CDR1 SGHNT and CDR2 YENEEA. V lost 5 bases, J lost 8 bases, and 7 bases stayed unmatched. This CDR3 comprises 14 residues. The CDR3 sequence is CASSLSGSSDEQFF. In DNA, the CDR3 is TGTGCCAGCAGCCTTAGCGGGAGTAGCGATGAGCAGTTCTTC.

This chain uses TRBV7-9 with TRBJ1-6; D is ambiguous. The germline V gene encodes CDR1 SEHNR and CDR2 FQNEAQ (reference sequence). This CDR3 region has 14 residues. Trimming pared 1 base from V and 5 bases from J, leaving 6 bases between. In nucleotides, the CDR3 is TGTGCCAGCAGCTTAGGGGGAGATAATTCACCCCTCCACTTT. Its protein is CASSLGGDNSPLHF.

This chain uses TRBV9 with TRBJ1-1, with D unresolved. CDR3 size: 13 residues. Per germline, CDR1 SGDLS and CDR2 YYNGEE. The ends were cut back, 2 bases at V and 0 bases at J, with 5 bases in the middle. CDR3 nucleotides: TGTGCCAGCAGCGTTGAGGTGAACACTGAAGCTTTCTTT. This sequence encodes CASSVEVNTEAFF.